The T cell receptor beta chain described here comes from a study of control samples from healthy donors and cancer patients. The germline gives CDR1 SGHVT, CDR2 SQSDAQ. V was clipped by 1 base and J by 4 bases, with 12 bases between them. The CDR3 has 15 residues. Assay used: immunoSEQ multiplex PCR; TCRdb lists only in-frame clones, some missing. This sample carries about 190,000 clones, roughly nine tenths of them seen once, and the ten largest clones take around 1.9%. This rearrangement joins TRBV7-4 to TRBJ2-3; no clear D. Sequencing used blood. The origin of this receptor is a man in his thirties or forties in good health. The CDR3 here is CASSLVFSDADTQYF. The DNA for the CDR3 is TGTGCCAGCAGCTTAGTCTTCAGCGACGCAGATACGCAGTATTTT.